The T cell receptor (beta chain) described here comes from a study of PD-L1 blockade in urothelial cancer. About the research overall: The patients had undergone anywhere from 0 to 3 prior chemotherapy regimens. T cells were recovered from blood samples at a median of around 140,000.

Germline V lookup: CDR1 SQVTM, CDR2 ANQGSEA. The junction had 23 bases not matched to a gene; V was cut back by 2 bases and J by 4 bases. The CDR3 covers 20 residues. Profiled with immunoSEQ multiplex PCR; TCRdb holds only in-frame clones, not every one. The profile shows some 90,000 clones, 70% to 90% of them singletons. On this clone itself: The antigen remains unidentified.

Study-wide results and caveats: Below-median blood TCR clonality before treatment forecast better survival. Tumor-associated clones in the blood of durable-benefit patients grew more at 3 weeks.

As for time point: pretreatment peripheral blood. The specimen was PBMCs, collected around atezolizumab (anti-PD-L1) treatment. V is TRBV29-1 and J is TRBJ2-1, with 7 bases that match TRBD2. This TCR was sampled from a woman aged 80 or over with urothelial cancer. The CDR3: CSVESLRAGVSVQTYNEQFF. In DNA, the CDR3 is TGCAGCGTTGAATCCCTGAGGGCGGGAGTTTCCGTACAGACTTACAATGAGCAGTTCTTC.